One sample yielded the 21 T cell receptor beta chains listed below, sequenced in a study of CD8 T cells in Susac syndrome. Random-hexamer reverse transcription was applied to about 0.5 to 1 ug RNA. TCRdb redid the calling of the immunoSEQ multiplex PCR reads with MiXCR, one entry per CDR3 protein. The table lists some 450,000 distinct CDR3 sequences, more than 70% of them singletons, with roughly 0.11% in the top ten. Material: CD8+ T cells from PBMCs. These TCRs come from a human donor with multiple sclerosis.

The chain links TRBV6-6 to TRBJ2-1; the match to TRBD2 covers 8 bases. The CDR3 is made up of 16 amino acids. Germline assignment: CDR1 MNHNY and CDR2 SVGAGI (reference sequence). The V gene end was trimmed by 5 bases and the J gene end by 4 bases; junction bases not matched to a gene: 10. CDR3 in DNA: TGTGCCAGCAGTCATCAGAGCGGGGGCCCTTACAATGAGCAGTTCTTC. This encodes CASSHQSGGPYNEQFF.

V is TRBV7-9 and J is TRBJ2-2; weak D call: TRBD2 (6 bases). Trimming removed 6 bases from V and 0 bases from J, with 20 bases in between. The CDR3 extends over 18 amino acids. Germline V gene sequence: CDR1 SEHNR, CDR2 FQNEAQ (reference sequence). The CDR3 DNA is TGTGCCAGCAGGAGGACGCTAGCGCGGGGCTCGAACACCGGGGAGCTGTTTTTT. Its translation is CASRRTLARGSNTGELFF.

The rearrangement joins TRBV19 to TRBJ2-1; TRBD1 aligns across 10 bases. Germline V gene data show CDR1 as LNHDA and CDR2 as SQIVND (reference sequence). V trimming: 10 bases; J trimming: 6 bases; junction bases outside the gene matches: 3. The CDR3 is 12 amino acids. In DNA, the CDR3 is TGTGCCACCTGGACAGGGGGCAATGAGCAGTTCTTC. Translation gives CATWTGGNEQFF.

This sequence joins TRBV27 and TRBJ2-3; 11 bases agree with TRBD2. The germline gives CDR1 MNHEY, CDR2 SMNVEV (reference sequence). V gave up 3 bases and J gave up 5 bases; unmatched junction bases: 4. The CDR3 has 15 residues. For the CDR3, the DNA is TGTGCCAGCAGTTTTACTAGCGGGAGAGTAGATACGCAGTATTTT. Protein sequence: CASSFTSGRVDTQYF.

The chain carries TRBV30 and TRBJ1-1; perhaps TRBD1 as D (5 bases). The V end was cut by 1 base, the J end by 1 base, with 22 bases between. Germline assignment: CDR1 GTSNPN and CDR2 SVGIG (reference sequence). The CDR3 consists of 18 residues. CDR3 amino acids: CAWSGTPRDGVANTEAFF. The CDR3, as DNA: TGTGCCTGGAGTGGTACCCCACGGGACGGCGTCGCGAACACTGAAGCTTTCTTT.

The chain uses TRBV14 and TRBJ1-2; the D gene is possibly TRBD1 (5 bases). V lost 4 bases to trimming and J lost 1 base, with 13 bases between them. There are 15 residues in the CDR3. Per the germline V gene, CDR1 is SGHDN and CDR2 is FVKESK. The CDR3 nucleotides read TGTGCCAGCAGCCGTCGGTCAGGGTTTAACTATGGCTACACCTTC. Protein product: CASSRRSGFNYGYTF.

In nucleotides, the CDR3 is TGTGCCAGCAGTGACGGTCCTAGGATGTACTATGGCTACACCTTC. Protein sequence: CASSDGPRMYYGYTF. The chain combines TRBV2 with TRBJ1-2; D is unclear. The CDR3 totals 15 residues. V was cut by 3 bases and J by 3 bases, with 14 bases left in between. CDR1 is SNHLY, CDR2 FYNNEI, per germline.

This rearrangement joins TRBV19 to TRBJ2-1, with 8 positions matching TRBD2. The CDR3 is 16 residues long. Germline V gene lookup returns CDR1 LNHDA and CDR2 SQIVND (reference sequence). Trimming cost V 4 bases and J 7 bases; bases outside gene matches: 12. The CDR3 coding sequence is TGTGCCAGTAGTACCCTGGGGCGGGGGGTGGAAAATGAGCAGTTCTTC. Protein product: CASSTLGRGVENEQFF.

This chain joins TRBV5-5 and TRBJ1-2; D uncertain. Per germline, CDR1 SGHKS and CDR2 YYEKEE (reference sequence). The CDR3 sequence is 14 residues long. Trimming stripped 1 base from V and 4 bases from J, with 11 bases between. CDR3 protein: CASSLIGVSYGYTF. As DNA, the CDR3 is TGTGCCAGCAGCTTGATCGGCGTTTCCTATGGCTACACCTTC.

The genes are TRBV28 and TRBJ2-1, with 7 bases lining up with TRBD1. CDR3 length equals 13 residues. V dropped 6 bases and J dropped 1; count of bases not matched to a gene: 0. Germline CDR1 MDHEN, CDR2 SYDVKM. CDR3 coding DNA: TGTGCCAGCAGGGGACAGTCCTACAATGAGCAGTTCTTC. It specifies CASRGQSYNEQFF.

This CDR3 reads CASSEEPRYYNEQFF. In DNA form, the CDR3 reads TGTGCCAGCAGCGAGGAGCCTAGATACTACAATGAGCAGTTCTTC. The V gene is TRBV2, the J gene TRBJ2-1; the D is unclear. The CDR3 has 15 amino acids. V shed 6 bases and J shed 3 bases, with 15 bases lying between them. CDR1 is SNHLY and CDR2 is FYNNEI in the germline V gene.

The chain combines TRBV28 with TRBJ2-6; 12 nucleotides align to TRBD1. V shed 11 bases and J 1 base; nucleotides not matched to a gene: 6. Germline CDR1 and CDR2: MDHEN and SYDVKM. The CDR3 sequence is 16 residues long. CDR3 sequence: CAGGTGGVSGANVLTF. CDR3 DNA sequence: TGTGCCGGAGGGACAGGGGGCGTTTCTGGGGCCAACGTCCTGACTTTC.

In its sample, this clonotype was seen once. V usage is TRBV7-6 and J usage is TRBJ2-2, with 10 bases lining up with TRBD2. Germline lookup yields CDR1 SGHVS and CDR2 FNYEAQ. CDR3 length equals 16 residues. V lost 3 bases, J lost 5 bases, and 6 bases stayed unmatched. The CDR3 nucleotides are TGTGCCAGCAGCTTTGAACTAGCGGGGACTACCGGGGAGCTGTTTTTT. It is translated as CASSFELAGTTGELFF.

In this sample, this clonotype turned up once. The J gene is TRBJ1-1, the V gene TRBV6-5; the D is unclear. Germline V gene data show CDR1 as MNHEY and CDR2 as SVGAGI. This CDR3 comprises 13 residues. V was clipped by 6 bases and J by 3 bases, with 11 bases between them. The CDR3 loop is CASSILAHTEAFF. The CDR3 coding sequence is TGTGCCAGCAGCATTCTGGCCCACACTGAAGCTTTCTTT.

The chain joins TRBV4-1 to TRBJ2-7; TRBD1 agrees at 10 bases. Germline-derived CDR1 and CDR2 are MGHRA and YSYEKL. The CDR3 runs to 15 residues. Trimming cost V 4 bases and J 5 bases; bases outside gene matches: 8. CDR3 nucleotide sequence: TGCGCCAGCAGCCTTACGGGACAGGGGAGTAACGAGCAGTACTTC. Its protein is CASSLTGQGSNEQYF.

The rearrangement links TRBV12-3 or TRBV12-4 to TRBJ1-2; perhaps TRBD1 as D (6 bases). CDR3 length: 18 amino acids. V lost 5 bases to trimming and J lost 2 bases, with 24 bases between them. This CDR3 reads CASSPRGGAEFTNYGYTF. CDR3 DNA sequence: TGTGCCAGCAGTCCCCGGGGGGGGGCCGAATTTACAAACTATGGCTACACCTTC.

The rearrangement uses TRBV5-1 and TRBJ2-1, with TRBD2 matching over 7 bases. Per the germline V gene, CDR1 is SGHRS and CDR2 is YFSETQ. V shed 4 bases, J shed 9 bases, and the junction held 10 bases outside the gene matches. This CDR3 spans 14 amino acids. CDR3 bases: TGCGCCAGCAGCCCGGAGGGAGGGCCTGGTGAGCAGTTCTTC. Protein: CASSPEGGPGEQFF. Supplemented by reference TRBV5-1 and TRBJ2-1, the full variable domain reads KAGVTQTPRYLIKTRGQQVTLSCSPISGHRSVSWYQQTPGQGLQFLFEYFSETQRNKGNFPGRFSGRQFSNSRSEMNVSTLELGDSALYLCASSPEGGPGEQFFGPGTRLTVL.

The CDR3 sequence is CASMGVPSGNTIYF. CDR3 bases: TGTGCCAGCATGGGCGTCCCCTCTGGAAACACCATATATTTT. This chain links TRBV6-1 with TRBJ1-3; D gene uncertain. This CDR3 has 14 amino acids. The germline V gene has CDR1 MNHNS and CDR2 SASEGT. The V gene lost 7 bases and the J gene lost 0 bases, with 10 bases spanning the gap.

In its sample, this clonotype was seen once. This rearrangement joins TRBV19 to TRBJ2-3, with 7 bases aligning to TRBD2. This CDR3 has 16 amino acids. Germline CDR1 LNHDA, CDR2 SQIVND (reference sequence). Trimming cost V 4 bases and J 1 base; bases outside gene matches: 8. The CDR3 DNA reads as TGTGCCAGTAGTACCCCACTCGGACTAGGCACAGATACGCAGTATTTT. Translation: CASSTPLGLGTDTQYF.

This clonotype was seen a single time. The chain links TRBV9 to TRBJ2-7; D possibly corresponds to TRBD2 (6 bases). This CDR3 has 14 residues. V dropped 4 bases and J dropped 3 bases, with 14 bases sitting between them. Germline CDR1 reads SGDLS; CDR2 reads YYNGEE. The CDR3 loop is CASSPPGRYYEQYF. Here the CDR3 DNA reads TGTGCCAGCAGCCCCCCTGGGAGGTACTACGAGCAGTACTTC.

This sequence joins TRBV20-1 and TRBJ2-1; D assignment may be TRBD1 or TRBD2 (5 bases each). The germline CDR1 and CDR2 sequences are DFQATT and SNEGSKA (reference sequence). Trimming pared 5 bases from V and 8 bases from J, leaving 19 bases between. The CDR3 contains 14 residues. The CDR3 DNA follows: TGCAGTGCTTGGGAGAGGGGTTATGACGATGAGCAGTTCTTC. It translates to CSAWERGYDDEQFF.